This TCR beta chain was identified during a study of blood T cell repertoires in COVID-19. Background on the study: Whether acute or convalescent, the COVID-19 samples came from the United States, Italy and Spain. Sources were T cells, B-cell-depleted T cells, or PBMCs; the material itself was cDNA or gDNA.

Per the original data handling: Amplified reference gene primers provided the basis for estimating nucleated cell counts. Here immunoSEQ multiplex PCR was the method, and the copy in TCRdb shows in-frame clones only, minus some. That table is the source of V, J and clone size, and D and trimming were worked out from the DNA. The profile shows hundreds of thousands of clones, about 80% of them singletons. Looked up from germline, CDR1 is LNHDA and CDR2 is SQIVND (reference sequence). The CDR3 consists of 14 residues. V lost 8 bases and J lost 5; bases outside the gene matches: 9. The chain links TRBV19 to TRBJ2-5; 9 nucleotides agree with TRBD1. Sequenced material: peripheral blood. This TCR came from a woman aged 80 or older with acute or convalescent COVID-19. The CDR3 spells CASSGTGLGETQYF. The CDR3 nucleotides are TGTGCCAGTTCCGGGACAGGGTTGGGGGAGACCCAGTACTTC.